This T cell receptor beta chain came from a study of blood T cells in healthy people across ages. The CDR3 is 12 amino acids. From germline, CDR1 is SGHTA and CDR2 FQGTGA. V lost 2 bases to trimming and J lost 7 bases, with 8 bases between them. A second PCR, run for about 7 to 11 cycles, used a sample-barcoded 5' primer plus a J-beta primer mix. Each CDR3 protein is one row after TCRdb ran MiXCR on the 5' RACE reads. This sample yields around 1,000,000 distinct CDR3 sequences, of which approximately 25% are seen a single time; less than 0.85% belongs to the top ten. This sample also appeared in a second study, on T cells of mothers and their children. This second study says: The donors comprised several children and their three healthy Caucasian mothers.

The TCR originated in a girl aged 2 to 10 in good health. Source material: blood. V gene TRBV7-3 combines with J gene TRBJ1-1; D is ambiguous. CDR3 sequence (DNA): TGTGCCAGCAGCTTACTGACCTTTGAAGCTTTCTTT. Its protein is CASSLLTFEAFF.